The 30 T cell receptor beta chains given below trace back to one sample, sequenced in a study of blood T cell repertoires in COVID-19. The data were produced by immunoSEQ multiplex PCR, yet TCRdb's version contains in-frame clones alone and is incomplete. The sample shows about 72,000 clones, over 75% of them seen only once. The sequencing sample was made of peripheral blood. These receptors were taken from a man over 45 with acute or convalescent COVID-19.

The chain is built from TRBV12-5 and TRBJ2-3, with D perhaps matching TRBD2 (6 bases). Trimming removed 7 bases at V and 1 base at J, with 9 bases between. The CDR3 loop spans 13 amino acids. CDR1 and CDR2 from the germline V gene are LGHNT and FRNRAP. In DNA form, the CDR3 reads TGTGCTAGTGCCGGCGGGGGCACAGATACGCAGTATTTT. Amino acid sequence: CASAGGGTDTQYF.

The genes are TRBV10-3 and TRBJ1-5; TRBD1 agrees at 9 bases. Trimming at V came to 3 bases and at J to 4 bases, leaving 7 bases not matched to a gene. This CDR3 is built from 16 residues. Germline V gene sequence: CDR1 ENHRY, CDR2 SYGVKD. The CDR3 coding sequence is TGTGCCATCAGTGAAGAACAGGGGGCTGGTAATCAGCCCCAGCATTTT. Its translation: CAISEEQGAGNQPQHF.

The CDR3 loop is CASSVRTPGDEQFF. In nucleotides, the CDR3 is TGCGCCAGCAGTGTAAGAACACCCGGGGATGAGCAGTTCTTC. The chain is built from TRBV10-1 and TRBJ2-1; D may be TRBD2 (5 bases). Germline loops: CDR1 WNHNN, CDR2 SYGVQD (reference sequence). Trimming removed 4 bases at V and 8 bases at J, with 15 bases between. The CDR3 has 14 residues.

V is TRBV6-6 and J is TRBJ2-6; no firm D call. The CDR3 sequence is 14 residues long. The V end was cut by 8 bases, the J end by 1 base, with 9 bases between. Germline values: CDR1 MNHNY, CDR2 SVGAGI (reference sequence). The CDR3 DNA follows: TGTGCCAGCCTTGGTCGGTCTGGGGCCAACGTCCTGACTTTC. This translates into CASLGRSGANVLTF.

The rearrangement links TRBV5-1 to TRBJ1-2, with a weak D call TRBD1 (6 bases). V shed 1 base and J shed 0 bases, with 13 bases lying between them. CDR3 size: 16 residues. CDR1 is SGHRS and CDR2 is YFSETQ in the germline V gene. CDR3 DNA sequence: TGCGCCAGCAGCTTGTTTCCAGGGGACACTAACTATGGCTACACCTTC. Protein: CASSLFPGDTNYGYTF.

This chain joins TRBV18 and TRBJ1-1; the D gene is possibly TRBD1 (5 bases). CDR3 size: 13 residues. From germline, CDR1 is KGHSH and CDR2 LQKENI. The V gene lost 6 bases and the J gene lost 2 bases, with 10 bases spanning the gap. DNA for the CDR3: TGTGCCAGCTCCCTACAGGAAAACACTGAAGCTTTCTTT. Its translation is CASSLQENTEAFF.

The rearrangement links TRBV3-1 (or the pseudogene TRBV3-2) to TRBJ2-1; tentatively, D is TRBD2 (6 bases). V gave up 1 base and J gave up 4 bases, with 11 bases separating them. CDR3 length equals 15 residues. CDR1 LGHDT and CDR2 YNNKEL come from the germline V gene (reference sequence). CDR3 amino acids: CASSQGGGIYNEQFF. Here the CDR3 DNA reads TGTGCCAGCAGCCAAGGAGGAGGGATTTACAATGAGCAGTTCTTC.

The rearrangement links TRBV9 to TRBJ1-6; D possibly corresponds to TRBD1 (6 bases). CDR3 length: 14 amino acids. Germline V lookup: CDR1 SGDLS, CDR2 YYNGEE. The V end lost 4 bases, the J end lost 5 bases, and 10 bases lay between the germline ends. CDR3 sequence: CASSPRQDNSPLHF. For the CDR3, the DNA is TGTGCCAGCAGCCCCAGACAGGATAATTCACCCCTCCACTTT.

The chain is built from TRBV19 and TRBJ1-1; a weak D match, TRBD1 (6 bases). Germline V gene sequence: CDR1 LNHDA, CDR2 SQIVND (reference sequence). Trimming stripped 6 bases from V and 3 bases from J, with 14 bases between. CDR3 length: 14 residues. The CDR3 bases are TGTGCCAGTAGCCACAGGGTTCGGGACACTGAAGCTTTCTTT. Its protein is CASSHRVRDTEAFF.

The chain has TRBV9 and TRBJ2-7, with TRBD2 identical over 7 bases. The CDR3 runs to 15 residues. The V segment lost 4 bases and the J segment 0 bases; nucleotides outside the gene matches: 7. Germline V CDR1 and CDR2: SGDLS, YYNGEE. In nucleotides, the CDR3 is TGTGCCAGCAGCCTAGGCGGGGGTAGCTCCTACGAGCAGTACTTC. Its protein product is CASSLGGGSSYEQYF.

CDR3 protein: CASSESGGAGDTQYF. In nucleotides, the CDR3 is TGCGCCAGCAGTGAAAGTGGGGGGGCGGGAGATACGCAGTATTTT. V usage is TRBV10-1 and J usage is TRBJ2-3; maybe TRBD2 (7 bases). The CDR3 has 15 residues. In germline, CDR1 is WNHNN, CDR2 SYGVQD (reference sequence). V lost 3 bases to trimming and J lost 5 bases, with 15 bases between them.

The chain couples TRBV7-2 to TRBJ1-6; D gene uncertain. V dropped 1 base and J dropped 7 bases, with 5 bases sitting between them. This CDR3 comprises 13 residues. Germline-derived CDR1 and CDR2 are SGHTA and FQGNSA. CDR3 DNA: TGTGCCAGCAGCTTAGAACTAAATTCACCCCTCCACTTT. Its protein is CASSLELNSPLHF. Drawing the rest from reference TRBV7-2 and TRBJ1-6, the complete variable domain is GAGVSQSPSNKVTEKGKDVELRCDPISGHTALYWYRQSLGQGLEFLIYFQGNSAPDKSGLPSDRFSAERTGGSVSTLTIQRTQQEDSAVYLCASSLELNSPLHFGNGTRLTVT.

Concerning this clone itself: The identical CDR3 is also encoded by other nucleotide sequences in the sample. The chain links TRBV2 to TRBJ2-3, with TRBD2 matching 7 bases. V shed 1 base, J shed 1 base, and the junction held 2 bases outside the gene matches. The germline V gene encodes CDR1 SNHLY and CDR2 FYNNEI. The CDR3 is made up of 15 amino acids. CDR3 sequence: CASSEGAGGTDTQYF. The CDR3 region has the DNA TGTGCCAGCAGTGAAGGGGCGGGGGGCACAGATACGCAGTATTTT.

The chain employs TRBV27 and TRBJ1-5, with a tentative D call TRBD1 (6 bases). Germline-derived CDR1 and CDR2 are MNHEY and SMNVEV (reference sequence). The length of the CDR3 is 13 residues. V lost 6 bases, J lost 5 bases, and 11 bases lay in between. DNA for the CDR3: TGTGCCAGCAGGCCTACAGGGTATCAGCCCCAGCATTTT. Translated: CASRPTGYQPQHF.

The chain couples TRBV7-8 to TRBJ1-1; D perhaps matches TRBD1 (5 bases). Germline V gene lookup returns CDR1 SGHVS and CDR2 FQNEAQ. This CDR3 contains 14 residues. Trimming left V 1 base short and J 6 bases short, with 12 bases between. The CDR3: CASSLEAGGAEAFF. The CDR3 DNA reads TGTGCCAGCAGCTTAGAGGCGGGAGGGGCTGAAGCTTTCTTT. Looking up the rest from reference TRBV7-8 and TRBJ1-1 gives the full variable domain: GAGVSQSPRYKVAKRGQDVALRCDPISGHVSLFWYQQALGQGPEFLTYFQNEAQLDKSGLPSDRFFAERPEGSVSTLKIQRTQQEDSAVYLCASSLEAGGAEAFFGQGTRLTVV.

The rearrangement links TRBV25-1 to TRBJ2-7; the match to TRBD1 covers 9 bases. Germline values: CDR1 MGHDK, CDR2 SYGVNS. Trimming cost V 3 bases and J 2 bases; bases outside gene matches: 5. CDR3 size: 15 residues. The CDR3 sequence: CASSEPGQGTYEQYF. CDR3 in DNA: TGTGCCAGCAGTGAGCCGGGACAGGGCACCTACGAGCAGTACTTC.

The CDR3 coding sequence is TGTGCCACCAGTGATCCCACTAGCGCTTCCTACGAGCAGTACTTC. This encodes CATSDPTSASYEQYF. The chain has TRBV24-1 and TRBJ2-7; TRBD2 aligns across 7 bases. The CDR3 has 15 residues. CDR1 and CDR2 (germline): KGHDR, SFDVKD. The trim removed 3 bases at V and 1 base at J, leaving 5 bases unmatched.

This clone was recorded a few times. CDR3 residues: CASSNTGPVDTEAFF. In DNA form, the CDR3 reads TGTGCCAGCAGCAATACAGGGCCGGTGGACACTGAAGCTTTCTTT. V and J are TRBV21-1 and TRBJ1-1; the DNA was not compared with TRBD1, the D call given in the table. TRBV21-1 is described as a pseudogene. The CDR3 is 15 residues long.

The chain employs TRBV27 and TRBJ1-5; D possibly corresponds to TRBD1 (5 bases). The CDR3 loop spans 15 amino acids. Germline loops: CDR1 MNHEY, CDR2 SMNVEV (reference sequence). Trimming stripped 6 bases from V and 3 bases from J, with 15 bases between. The CDR3 loop is CASSWGGRYNQPQHF. CDR3 nucleotide sequence: TGTGCCAGCAGCTGGGGGGGACGGTACAATCAGCCCCAGCATTTT.

The V call is TRBV11-2, the J call TRBJ2-3; D possibly corresponds to TRBD1 (6 bases). The V and J ends lost 3 bases and 5 bases respectively, with 9 bases between them. This CDR3 comprises 13 residues. Germline V CDR1 and CDR2: SGHAT, FQNNGV. The CDR3 DNA follows: TGTGCCAGCAGCTTTACAGGGAGAGATACGCAGTATTTT. Protein: CASSFTGRDTQYF.

The V gene is TRBV30, the J gene TRBJ1-2; D gene unclear. The germline V and J ends were trimmed by 4 bases and 8 bases, with 8 bases remaining between them. Germline CDR1 and CDR2: GTSNPN and SVGIG (reference sequence). The CDR3 consists of 10 residues. This CDR3 reads CAWNRRGYTF. In DNA, the CDR3 is TGTGCCTGGAACCGCCGGGGCTACACCTTC.

On this clone itself: Its ends do not fully match the called genes, so a read error is possible. The chain couples TRBV6-1 to TRBJ1-6; unclear D gene. The CDR3 extends over 11 amino acids. The V gene's germline CDR1 is MNHNS and CDR2 SASEGT. The CDR3 sequence is CASSEAVGAFF. The CDR3 coding sequence is TGTGCCAGCAGTGAAGCAGTGGGAGCCTTCTTT.

The chain employs TRBV6-5 and TRBJ1-2; 9 bases map to TRBD1. Germline V gene sequence: CDR1 MNHEY, CDR2 SVGAGI. V trimming: 6 bases; J trimming: 6 bases; junction bases outside the gene matches: 5. The CDR3 runs 13 residues. CDR3 nucleotides: TGTGCCAGCAGCGTGGGACAGGGTGATGGCTACACCTTC. The encoded protein is CASSVGQGDGYTF.

This chain links TRBV2 with TRBJ1-1; TRBD1 matches at 9 bases. V gave up 6 bases and J gave up 10 bases; unmatched junction bases: 9. Per the germline V gene, CDR1 is SNHLY and CDR2 is FYNNEI. The CDR3 runs to 13 residues. CDR3 loop: CASSGRRTGAAFF. CDR3 nucleotides: TGTGCCAGCAGCGGAAGGCGGACAGGGGCAGCTTTCTTT.

This clone has only a few counts. This chain uses TRBV7-9 with TRBJ1-2; TRBD1 aligns across 8 bases. The CDR3 has 15 residues. CDR1 is SEHNR and CDR2 is FQNEAQ in the germline V gene (reference sequence). Germline trimming cut 5 bases from V and 3 bases from J; bases unmatched to any gene: 8. The CDR3 loop is CASSNWTGLDYGYTF. For the CDR3, the DNA is TGTGCCAGCAGCAACTGGACAGGGCTTGACTATGGCTACACCTTC.

The rearrangement uses TRBV20-1 and TRBJ1-2, with a tentative D call TRBD1 (5 bases). The CDR3 runs to 11 residues. Germline V CDR1 and CDR2: DFQATT, SNEGSKA (reference sequence). V lost 6 bases to trimming and J lost 3 bases, with 8 bases between them. The CDR3 sequence is CSAVTDYGYTF. The CDR3 bases are TGCAGTGCCGTGACAGACTATGGCTACACCTTC.

The genes are TRBV11-2 and TRBJ1-1; 7 positions match TRBD1. Germline-derived CDR1 and CDR2 are SGHAT and FQNNGV. Trimming removed 4 bases from V and 2 bases from J; junction bases left unmatched: 7. The CDR3 sequence is 15 residues long. As DNA, the CDR3 is TGTGCCAGCAGCTCCAAAGGGACAGCTAACACTGAAGCTTTCTTT. Translation: CASSSKGTANTEAFF.

The chain is built from TRBV10-3 and TRBJ1-5, with unresolved D. The germline V and J ends were trimmed by 0 bases and 0 bases, with 18 bases remaining between them. CDR3 length: 19 amino acids. Looked up from germline, CDR1 is ENHRY and CDR2 is SYGVKD. The CDR3 DNA follows: TGTGCCATCAGTGAGTCGGCGGGTTCGGCGGTGGCTAGCAATCAGCCCCAGCATTTT. It translates to CAISESAGSAVASNQPQHF.

The CDR3 sequence is CASSFGWTKATNEKLFF. The CDR3 DNA reads as TGCGCCAGCAGCTTCGGATGGACTAAGGCAACTAATGAAAAACTGTTTTTT. The gene calls are TRBV5-1 and TRBJ1-4, with unresolved D. The germline V and J ends were trimmed by 2 bases and 0 bases, with 14 bases remaining between them. The CDR3 length is 17 residues. Germline loops: CDR1 SGHRS, CDR2 YFSETQ.

This chain joins TRBV6-5 and TRBJ1-1, with 7 bases that match TRBD1. After removal of 8 bases from V and 0 bases from J, the junction contained 9 bases not matched to a gene. The CDR3 extends over 15 amino acids. Germline loops: CDR1 MNHEY, CDR2 SVGAGI. CDR3 in amino acids: CASLGQSTVNTEAFF. CDR3 DNA: TGTGCCAGCCTGGGACAGTCGACGGTGAACACTGAAGCTTTCTTT.